One TCR beta chain is described in this entry. What this receptor recognizes is not known. Per-base qualities were not stored, and no clone one base away is much larger. For sequencing of the TCRbeta CDR3 region, genomic DNA was extracted from the sorted cells. The immunoSEQ Assay was used for sequencing of TCRbeta CDR3 regions. This immuneACCESS table, as held by TCRdb, lists in-frame sequences with V and J called but not all clones. Of the missing ones, under half trace to an unresolved V gene in checked studies; the others have no known cause. The sample table shows tens of thousands of clones, and about 83% are seen once. The biggest ten clones account for approximately 1.5% of the sample. The trial excluded patients who had a history of autoimmune disease or were on systemic immunosuppression. Peripheral blood for TCR sequencing was collected from all dose cohorts at baseline, on cycle 4 day 1, and on cycle 7 day 1. Samples came from an open-label, multicenter, first-in-human phase I dose-escalation trial of ivuxolimab. Adults with locally advanced or metastatic melanoma, renal cell carcinoma, hepatocellular carcinoma or head and neck squamous cell carcinoma were enrolled in the trial. Before TCR sequencing, CD4+ T cells and CD8+ T cells were sorted from peripheral blood as separate populations.

This entry belongs to a study of OX40 agonist ivuxolimab in advanced cancers. Study-level background: Ivuxolimab, which targeted the costimulatory receptor OX40 (CD134), was an agonistic, fully human IgG2 monoclonal antibody. Three dose-escalation patients achieved partial responses, one with hepatocellular carcinoma and two with cutaneous melanoma. Intravenous ivuxolimab was administered to patients every 2 weeks at six dose levels: 0.01, 0.1, 0.3, 1.5, 3 and 10 mg/kg. Prior anti-PD-1, anti-PD-L1 or anti-CTLA-4 therapy was permitted, and about 40% of dose-escalation patients had received checkpoint inhibitors. Of the roughly 51 patients in dose escalation, some 19 had hepatocellular carcinoma, roughly 15 had melanoma, 9 had renal cell carcinoma and 9 had head and neck cancer. The purpose of peripheral TCRbeta sequencing was to test whether ivuxolimab changed TCR sequence diversity and led to clonal T-cell expansion. In the dose-escalation cohort, more than 80% of patients were male, and the mean age was roughly 56 years with a range of roughly 23 to 79. The paper reports the monotherapy dose-escalation portion (N = 52 patients) of the phase I ivuxolimab trial. Study-wide conclusions, independent of this receptor: After ivuxolimab, CD8+ T cells had more expanded clones than CD4+ T cells on average. In the 0.1-3.0 mg/kg groups, partial responders had among the lowest normalized peripheral clonal expansion, particularly in CD8+ T cells. The antigen specificity of the peripheral T cells that underwent clonal expansion was not determined. Low levels of normalized T-cell clonal expansion were also shown by some nonresponding patients. Clonal expansion of both CD4+ and CD8+ blood T cells was observed from baseline to week 6 at doses 0.1 to 3.0 mg/kg.

At the junction V is shortened by 6 bases and J by 5 bases; bases outside the gene matches: 8. Taken from cysteine to phenylalanine, the CDR3 has 15 residues. The sequence is cut down to CDR3 DNA, 45 bases in frame from base 1. CDR1 and CDR2, looked up from the germline V gene (reference sequence), are MNHNY and SVGAGI. This chain is built from TRBV6-6 and TRBJ2-1, with 9 central nucleotides matching TRBD2. The sequence derives from an adult with an advanced solid tumor such as melanoma, head and neck, liver or kidney cancer. The sample consisted of CD4+ or CD8+ T cells sorted from blood, taken in a trial of the OX40 agonist ivuxolimab. The DNA is TGTGCCAGCAGCCCCGGACTAGCGCAACACAATGAGCAGTTCTTC. This gives the protein CASSPGLAQHNEQFF.